Each of the 32 T cell receptor beta chains below was sequenced from the same sample in a study of blood T cell repertoires in COVID-19. Here immunoSEQ multiplex PCR was the method, and the copy in TCRdb shows in-frame clones only, minus some. The sample lists about 250,000 clones, more than 75% occurring once. Input material: peripheral blood. These receptors were obtained from a woman in her thirties or forties who had recovered from COVID-19.

CDR3 residues: CASSHPDRGVEVVCEKLFF. CDR3 nucleotides: TGTGCCAGCAGCCACCCGGACAGGGGAGTTGAGGTTGTTTGTGAAAAACTGTTTTTT. The V call is TRBV14, the J call TRBJ1-4, with TRBD1 matching 9 bases. The length of the CDR3 is 19 residues. Germline CDR1 is SGHDN and CDR2 is FVKESK. V trimming: 3 bases; J trimming: 7 bases; junction bases outside the gene matches: 18.

The rearrangement links TRBV9 to TRBJ2-2, with 10 bases lining up with TRBD1. The CDR3 loop spans 18 amino acids. The V gene's germline CDR1 is SGDLS and CDR2 YYNGEE. Trimming cost V 4 bases and J 0 bases; bases outside gene matches: 9. The CDR3 nucleotides are TGTGCCAGCAGCACCACCGGGACAGGGGCGGCGAACACCGGGGAGCTGTTTTTT. As protein: CASSTTGTGAANTGELFF.

This clone was seen more than once but under ten times. This rearrangement joins TRBV4-3 to TRBJ2-7; 10 bases are a match to TRBD1. V was pared by 3 bases and J by 3 bases, with 2 bases of the junction left unmatched. CDR1 and CDR2 from the germline V gene are LGHNA and YSLEER. This CDR3 comprises 14 residues. CDR3 DNA sequence: TGCGCCAGCAGCCAGGGGACAGGGGTCTACGAGCAGTACTTC. Residues: CASSQGTGVYEQYF.

This chain links TRBV6-5 with TRBJ2-7; 11 bases fit TRBD1. This CDR3 spans 15 amino acids. V was pared by 7 bases and J by 2 bases, with 7 bases of the junction left unmatched. Germline-derived CDR1 and CDR2 are MNHEY and SVGAGI. The CDR3 region is CASTTGQGAPYEQYV. The CDR3, as DNA: TGTGCCAGCACAACCGGACAGGGGGCCCCCTACGAGCAGTACGTC.

This chain links TRBV7-2 with TRBJ1-2; D might be TRBD1 (6 bases). The ends were cut back, 5 bases at V and 0 bases at J, with 10 bases in the middle. The germline V gene encodes CDR1 SGHTA and CDR2 FQGNSA. This CDR3 contains 14 residues. Here the CDR3 reads CASSPDRTNYGYTF. Here the CDR3 DNA reads TGTGCCAGCAGCCCCGACAGGACTAACTATGGCTACACCTTC.

The chain employs TRBV11-2 and TRBJ1-2; TRBD1 might be the D (6 bases). The CDR3 loop spans 14 amino acids. Between the trimmed V and J ends, which lost 5 bases and 7 bases, there was a span of 17 bases. Germline V gives CDR1 SGHAT, CDR2 FQNNGV. The CDR3 here is CASSTRTALGGYTF. The CDR3, as DNA: TGTGCCAGCAGCACGCGGACAGCCCTTGGTGGCTACACCTTC.

This clone showed up just once. The chain is built from TRBV30 and TRBJ2-2; TRBD2 might be the D (5 bases). The CDR3 is 14 residues long. V lost 4 bases to trimming and J lost 7 bases, with 16 bases between them. Germline V gene sequence: CDR1 GTSNPN, CDR2 SVGIG (reference sequence). Written as DNA, the CDR3 is TGTGCCTGGAAGAGCGGAGGACGGGGCGGGGAGCTGTTTTTT. Its protein product is CAWKSGGRGGELFF.

V and J are TRBV28 and TRBJ2-6; D possibly corresponds to TRBD1 (6 bases). V lost 10 bases, J lost 4 bases, and 14 bases lay in between. The CDR3 is 14 residues long. Per the germline V gene, CDR1 is MDHEN and CDR2 is SYDVKM. CDR3: CATRGNPGANVLTF. As DNA, the CDR3 is TGTGCCACGAGGGGGAACCCCGGGGCCAACGTCCTGACTTTC. The variable domain in full, with the rest retrieved from reference TRBV28 and TRBJ2-6, is DVKVTQSSRYLVKRTGEKVFLECVQDMDHENMFWYRQDPGLGLRLIYFSYDVKMKEKGDIPEGYSVSREKKERFSLILESASTNQTSMYLCATRGNPGANVLTFGAGSRLTVL.

The V and J genes are TRBV3-1 (or the pseudogene TRBV3-2) and TRBJ2-2; a possible D gene is TRBD2 (6 bases). This CDR3 contains 14 residues. V gave up 3 bases and J gave up 5 bases, with 10 bases separating them. Germline assignment: CDR1 LGHDT and CDR2 YNNKEL (reference sequence). CDR3 DNA: TGTGCCAGCAGCCACCTGGCGGGAACCGGGGAGCTGTTTTTT. This translates into CASSHLAGTGELFF.

The chain uses TRBV4-1 and TRBJ2-7; 7 nucleotides match TRBD2. Germline V gives CDR1 MGHRA, CDR2 YSYEKL. V trimming: 3 bases; J trimming: 2 bases; junction bases outside the gene matches: 7. This CDR3 region has 15 residues. The CDR3 here is CASSQVISGPYEQYF. The CDR3 bases are TGCGCCAGCAGCCAGGTCATTAGCGGGCCCTACGAGCAGTACTTC.

The genes are TRBV6-5 and TRBJ1-2; TRBD1 might be the D (6 bases). Trimming removed 0 bases at V and 8 bases at J, with 10 bases between. This CDR3 has 13 amino acids. Germline lookup yields CDR1 MNHEY and CDR2 SVGAGI. CDR3 amino acids: CASSYSKGEGYTF. The DNA of the CDR3 is TGTGCCAGCAGTTACTCGAAGGGGGAAGGCTACACCTTC.

This chain links TRBV6-2 or TRBV6-3 with TRBJ2-1; TRBD1 agrees at 12 bases. The V segment lost 2 bases and the J segment 9 bases; nucleotides outside the gene matches: 5. CDR3 size: 15 residues. Germline CDR1 reads MNHEY; CDR2 reads SVGEGT. The CDR3 reads CASSYRGQGAGEQFF. CDR3 DNA sequence: TGTGCCAGCAGTTACCGGGGACAGGGGGCGGGTGAGCAGTTCTTC.

The CDR3 DNA reads TGTGCCAGCTCACCCCCGGACAGCTACGAGCAGTACTTC. This translates into CASSPPDSYEQYF. The genes are TRBV18 and TRBJ2-7; D might be TRBD1 (6 bases). Germline CDR1 and CDR2: KGHSH and LQKENI. V lost 3 bases to trimming and J lost 3 bases, with 9 bases between them. CDR3 length: 13 amino acids.

This chain connects TRBV14 to TRBJ2-1; D may be TRBD2 (5 bases). CDR3 length: 16 amino acids. V gave up 3 bases and J gave up 0 bases, with 12 bases separating them. Germline V gene lookup returns CDR1 SGHDN and CDR2 FVKESK. CDR3 DNA sequence: TGTGCCAGCAGCCACCAACGGGCGGGCTCCTACAATGAGCAGTTCTTC. Protein product: CASSHQRAGSYNEQFF.

The chain links TRBV19 to TRBJ2-3, with 16 positions matching TRBD2. The CDR3 covers 17 residues. Germline CDR1 LNHDA, CDR2 SQIVND (reference sequence). V dropped 6 bases and J dropped 1; count of bases not matched to a gene: 4. CDR3 nucleotides: TGTGCCAGTAGCGGGACTAGCGGGAGGGCCCGCACAGATACGCAGTATTTT. Encoded protein: CASSGTSGRARTDTQYF.

The chain joins TRBV5-1 to TRBJ1-2; 8 bases match TRBD1. This CDR3 region has 15 residues. The germline gives CDR1 SGHRS, CDR2 YFSETQ. Trimming at V came to 4 bases and at J to 0 bases, leaving 5 bases not matched to a gene. CDR3 sequence reads: CASSGDRGPNYGYTF. The CDR3 DNA reads TGCGCCAGCAGCGGAGACAGGGGACCTAACTATGGCTACACCTTC.

The chain has TRBV5-4 and TRBJ2-6, with D possibly TRBD1 on 6 matching bases. Germline loops: CDR1 SGHNT, CDR2 YYREEE (reference sequence). The CDR3 totals 17 residues. The V and J ends lost 4 bases and 0 bases respectively, with 14 bases between them. The CDR3 DNA is TGTGCCAGCAGCCCCCCGGGACACTTCTCTGGGGCCAACGTCCTGACTTTC. Translated, it gives CASSPPGHFSGANVLTF.

V gene TRBV7-9 combines with J gene TRBJ2-3; weak D call: TRBD2 (6 bases). CDR3 length: 17 residues. Trimming removed 3 bases at V and 0 bases at J, with 16 bases between. Per germline, CDR1 SEHNR and CDR2 FQNEAQ (reference sequence). This CDR3 reads CASSFFGGTPSTDTQYF. The CDR3 nucleotides read TGTGCCAGCAGCTTTTTTGGCGGGACGCCTAGCACAGATACGCAGTATTTT. Combining the CDR3 with reference TRBV7-9 and TRBJ2-3 gives the whole variable domain DTGVSQNPRHKITKRGQNVTFRCDPISEHNRLYWYRQTLGQGPEFLTYFQNEAQLEKSRLLSDRFSAERPKGSFSTLEIQRTEQGDSAMYLCASSFFGGTPSTDTQYFGPGTRLTVL.

This sequence joins TRBV19 and TRBJ2-2; 10 bases line up with TRBD1. Trimming took 5 bases from V and 2 from J; bases not matched to a gene: 5. The CDR3 length is 16 residues. Germline CDR1 LNHDA, CDR2 SQIVND (reference sequence). Here the CDR3 reads CASSPRDRGNTGELFF. As DNA, the CDR3 is TGTGCCAGTAGTCCTCGGGACAGGGGAAACACCGGGGAGCTGTTTTTT.

The chain is built from TRBV25-1 and TRBJ1-2; 7 bases align to TRBD1. The CDR3 has 14 amino acids. The junction had 7 bases not matched to a gene; V was cut back by 5 bases and J by 4 bases. Germline values: CDR1 MGHDK, CDR2 SYGVNS. DNA of the CDR3: TGTGCCAGCAGTAACCCCGGGACAGCCTATGGCTACACCTTC. It translates to CASSNPGTAYGYTF.

The gene calls are TRBV27 and TRBJ1-5, with a possible D match to TRBD1 (6 bases). This CDR3 region has 15 residues. Germline-derived CDR1 and CDR2 are MNHEY and SMNVEV (reference sequence). Trimming removed 4 bases at V and 4 bases at J, with 14 bases between. In nucleotides, the CDR3 is TGTGCCAGCAGTTGGGGAGGGGGGTATAATCAGCCCCAGCATTTT. This encodes CASSWGGGYNQPQHF.

CDR3 in DNA: TGTGCCAGCAGCCAAGAGGGGGGGTATTCACCCCTCCACTTT. Translated: CASSQEGGYSPLHF. The chain uses TRBV14 and TRBJ1-6; TRBD1 is a possible D gene (5 bases). Germline V gene data show CDR1 as SGHDN and CDR2 as FVKESK. V dropped 0 bases and J dropped 8 bases, with 8 bases sitting between them. The CDR3 is 14 residues long.

This clone appeared a single time. The gene calls are TRBV9 and TRBJ2-1, with 9 positions matching TRBD2. The ends lost 4 bases at V and 5 bases at J; junction bases unmatched: 10. The CDR3 extends over 16 amino acids. Per germline, CDR1 SGDLS and CDR2 YYNGEE. The CDR3 DNA is TGTGCCAGCAGCCCGGGGCTAGCGGGGACCAACAATGAGCAGTTCTTC. This codes for CASSPGLAGTNNEQFF.

V is TRBV7-8 and J is TRBJ1-2; D not certain. Germline V lookup: CDR1 SGHVS, CDR2 FQNEAQ. V was trimmed by 5 bases and J by 4 bases, leaving 11 bases between them. This CDR3 has 13 residues. The CDR3 coding sequence is TGTGCCAGCAGCCCGAGGGTGGGCTATGGCTACACCTTC. Its translation: CASSPRVGYGYTF.

The CDR3 bases are TGTGCCAGCAGCCCCACAGGGCAGGCTAATGAAAAACTGTTTTTT. This sequence encodes CASSPTGQANEKLFF. The chain combines TRBV7-2 with TRBJ1-4; D may be TRBD1 (6 bases). The CDR3 contains 15 residues. The germline CDR1 and CDR2 sequences are SGHTA and FQGNSA. The V end was cut by 5 bases, the J end by 3 bases, with 13 bases between.

The chain links TRBV19 to TRBJ2-6; TRBD1 matches 10 bases. The germline gives CDR1 LNHDA, CDR2 SQIVND (reference sequence). This CDR3 spans 16 amino acids. The ends lost 11 bases at V and 0 bases at J; junction bases unmatched: 7. The CDR3 DNA follows: TGTGCCCCTGGGACAGGGGATGGCTCTGGGGCCAACGTCCTGACTTTC. As protein: CAPGTGDGSGANVLTF.

The chain combines TRBV30 with TRBJ1-2; D possibly corresponds to TRBD1 (5 bases). In germline, CDR1 is GTSNPN, CDR2 SVGIG (reference sequence). Trimming cost V 5 bases and J 2 bases, with 12 bases left between them. The CDR3 sequence is 13 residues long. CDR3: CAWQGGPNYGYTF. CDR3 sequence (DNA): TGTGCCTGGCAGGGTGGTCCCAACTATGGCTACACCTTC.

This chain links TRBV9 with TRBJ2-6; TRBD1 aligns across 10 bases. J lost 3 bases, V lost 2 bases, and 11 bases had no gene match. The length of the CDR3 is 19 residues. Germline V gene sequence: CDR1 SGDLS, CDR2 YYNGEE. CDR3 coding DNA: TGTGCCAGCAGCGTGTCGAGGGACAGGGGCTTATTTGGGGCCAACGTCCTGACTTTC. Its protein product is CASSVSRDRGLFGANVLTF.

The chain couples TRBV7-3 to TRBJ2-7; 7 bases are shared with TRBD2. V lost 1 base and J lost 7; bases outside the gene matches: 1. Germline V CDR1 and CDR2: SGHTA, FQGTGA. This CDR3 is built from 12 residues. The CDR3 DNA reads as TGTGCCAGCAGCTTAAGGGGAGGGGAGCAGTACTTC. It codes for CASSLRGGEQYF.

The gene calls are TRBV6-5 and TRBJ2-6, with D uncertain. Germline CDR1 reads MNHEY; CDR2 reads SVGAGI. There are 14 residues in the CDR3. V lost 6 bases, J lost 0 bases, and 6 bases lay in between. CDR3 bases: TGTGCCAGCAGACCTAGCTCTGGGGCCAACGTCCTGACTTTC. It codes for CASRPSSGANVLTF.

The chain joins TRBV3-1 (or the pseudogene TRBV3-2) to TRBJ2-7, with D perhaps matching TRBD2 (6 bases). Germline V gene lookup returns CDR1 LGHDT and CDR2 YNNKEL (reference sequence). The CDR3 has 14 residues. Between the trimmed V and J ends, which lost 1 base and 4 bases, there was a span of 11 bases. For the CDR3, the DNA is TGTGCCAGCAGCCAAGGTTACCGGGGGTACGAGCAGTACTTC. Translation: CASSQGYRGYEQYF.

The chain recombines TRBV24-1 with TRBJ2-1; 10 nucleotides match TRBD2. Germline loops: CDR1 KGHDR, CDR2 SFDVKD. The CDR3 spans 16 residues. The V and J ends lost 4 bases and 5 bases, in that order; junction bases with no gene match: 7. This CDR3 reads CATSEPGLAANNEQFF. The CDR3 DNA reads TGTGCCACCAGTGAACCAGGACTAGCGGCCAACAATGAGCAGTTCTTC.